This TCR beta chain was retrieved from a study of CD8+ T cells in alopecia areata (dated by TCRdb to the late 2010s). With regard to the full study: The treated patients took part in an open-label pilot trial in which moderate-to-severe alopecia areata was treated with oral tofacitinib at 5 to 10 mg twice daily. Biopsies were taken from tofacitinib-treated patients at baseline and at 4 and 24 weeks of treatment, and a later scalp biopsy was taken in several of the tofacitinib-treated patients. RNA was obtained with the PAXgene miRNA kit for fixed scalp, the miRNeasy kit for PBMCs, and the RNeasy kit for mouse skin. Clonality in the scalp was compared among normal scalp (n=4), patchy alopecia areata scalp (n=8), and alopecia totalis/universalis scalp (n=8). In humans, TCRbeta sequencing was performed on scalp tissue and on sorted CD4+ and CD8+ peripheral blood T cells from healthy controls and from patients with patchy or totalis/universalis alopecia areata. In both human patients and the C3H/HeJ mouse model, the study applied high-throughput TCRbeta sequencing to look at T cell clonal expansion in alopecia areata. Disease severity in treated patients was measured with the SALT score, which quantifies the percentage of affected scalp surface area. immunoSEQ multiplex PCR using 35 Vbeta forward primers and 13 Jbeta reverse primers was used to amplify TCRbeta CDR3 regions. Tofacitinib was administered for 6 to 18 months, and 6 months of follow-up off drug were then conducted to assess delayed response and recurrence. Summary of the overall study and its limitations: During tofacitinib treatment, many expanded lesional clones stuck around in both scalp and blood, and this persistence may partly explain why relapse happens after treatment is stopped. Lesional scalp, especially in alopecia totalis/universalis, showed higher clonality and more expanded CD8+ clones than normal scalp, suggesting antigenic drive. Unlike mouse skin, which is dominated by gammadelta T cells, normal human skin has resident alphabeta T cells that are also sequenced, and this complicates analysis of the scalp TCR repertoire. Tofacitinib significantly decreased scalp clonality and the number of expanded CD8+ clones among the top 100 scalp clones. TCR sequences shared between patients were less clear than in mice, possibly partly because of HLA diversity in the patient population. Because the treated cohort was small and had just a single nonresponder, larger studies are needed to establish links between baseline CD8+ expansion and response.

CDR1 MNHEY and CDR2 SMNVEV were looked up in the germline V gene (reference sequence). There are 15 amino acids in the CDR3, from cysteine to phenylalanine inclusive. Of the read, only the CDR3 DNA is kept; its 45 bases are in frame from base 1. The trim is 0 bases for V and 4 bases for J, with a gap of 12 bases between the germline ends. In light of the paper, this sample's time point label describes: 24 weeks on oral tofacitinib. Taken with the paper, the label for treatment or condition translates to: oral pan-JAK inhibitor, 5-10 mg twice daily. From alopecia areata patients, peripheral blood was collected along with lesional scalp punch biopsies. PBMCs were isolated by density centrifugation and stained for CD3, CD4 and CD8, and CD4+ and CD8+ T cells were sorted on a FACSAria. Libraries came from the immunoSEQ multiplex PCR assay. For TCR sequencing, RNA was extracted from every sample and reverse transcribed into cDNA to serve as template. SuperScript III was used for first-strand cDNA synthesis, primed with a 2:1 mix of oligo-dT and random hexamers. A synthetic immune receptor repertoire was used to assess amplification bias, and residual bias was removed computationally. In the source study's methods: Raw reads were preprocessed to remove errors, and CDR3 was defined according to IMGT conventions as the region from the conserved cysteine to phenylalanine. Clonality was calculated as 1 minus Shannon entropy normalized by log2 of the number of productive unique TCRs. Whether scalp clones were CD4 or CD8 was inferred by matching scalp TCRbeta sequences against CD4 and CD8 repertoires sorted from blood. TCRdb took this table from immuneACCESS and kept in-frame rearrangements with V and J called. Such tables lack part of the clones; where checked against another copy, unresolved V genes explain under half of the gap, and the rest is unexplained. The DNA was the basis for D and trimming; V, J and clone size are from that table. Across this sample there are about 190,000 clones, with roughly three fifths seen only once. The ten largest clones capture roughly 13% of the sample.

This clone is a singleton in its sample. The specificity of this receptor is unknown. Base-call qualities are not available, and no considerably larger clone is one nucleotide away. The chain is encoded by TRBV27 joined to TRBJ1-1, and possibly TRBD1, on 5 matching bases. This TCR derives from a human donor with alopecia areata. Here the sequenced sample was CD8+ T cells sorted from blood, taken at week 24, from a patient treated with tofacitinib. Here the CDR3 is given as CASSLSGRGSTEAFF. The nucleotide sequence is given as TGTGCCAGCAGTTTATCCGGGCGGGGCTCCACTGAAGCTTTCTTT.